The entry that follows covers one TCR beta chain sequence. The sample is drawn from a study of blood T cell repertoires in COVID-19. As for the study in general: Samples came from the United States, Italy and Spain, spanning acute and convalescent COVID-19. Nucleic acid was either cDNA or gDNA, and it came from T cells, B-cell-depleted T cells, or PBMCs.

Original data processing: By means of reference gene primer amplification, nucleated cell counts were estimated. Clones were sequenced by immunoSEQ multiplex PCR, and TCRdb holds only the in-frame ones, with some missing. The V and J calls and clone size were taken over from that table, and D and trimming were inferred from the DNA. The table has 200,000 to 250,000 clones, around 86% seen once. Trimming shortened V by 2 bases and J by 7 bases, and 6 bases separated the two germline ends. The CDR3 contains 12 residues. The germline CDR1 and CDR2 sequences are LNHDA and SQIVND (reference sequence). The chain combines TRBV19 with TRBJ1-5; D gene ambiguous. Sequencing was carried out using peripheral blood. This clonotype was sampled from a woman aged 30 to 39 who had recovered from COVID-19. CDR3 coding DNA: TGTGCCAGTAGTATATCGCGCCAGCCCCAGCATTTT. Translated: CASSISRQPQHF.